This TCR beta chain came from a study of metastatic and nonmetastatic thyroid tumors. For the study at large: Repertoires of blood and of tissue (tumor or nodule) from malignant and benign thyroid patients were compared. Study conclusions and caveats: Malignant thyroid tumors reportedly exceeded benign nodules significantly in TCR beta diversity, with the difference appearing in blood and tumor.

On this clone itself: Its antigen is as yet unknown.

Patients were all untreated before their thyroid surgery. J lost 8 bases, V lost 6 bases, and 6 bases had no gene match. Germline loops: CDR1 SGHKS, CDR2 YYEKEE (reference sequence). CDR3 length: 13 amino acids. In the study's own analysis: Researchers built a distant-metastasis classifier for papillary thyroid cancer that drew on CDR3 differences across clinicopathological groups. With MiXCR, TCRdb called clones anew from the PCR reads. The V and J calls reflect TCRdb's pipeline rather than the authors' work. The sample comprises some 40,000 clones, 20% to 30% of which are singletons, and 14% rests with the top ten.

The chain joins TRBV5-5 to TRBJ2-1, with TRBD1 matching 9 bases. This receptor was taken from a female donor with papillary thyroid cancer or a benign thyroid nodule (not recorded which). Some clones in this sample may be carry-over from other donors' samples. The specimen sequenced was tumor tissue. CDR3 amino acids: CASIEGQGDEQFF. For the CDR3, the DNA is TGTGCCAGCATCGAGGGACAGGGAGATGAGCAGTTCTTC.